This T cell receptor beta chain was sequenced for a study of blood T cells in healthy people across ages. With respect to this clonotype: The antigen is unknown.

For the second PCR, which ran for about 7 to 12 cycles, a sample-barcoded 5' primer and a J-beta primer mix were used. A tag from a template-switch adaptor with 12 random nucleotides marked each cDNA molecule. MiXCR, run by TCRdb on the 5' RACE reads, gives a single entry per CDR3 protein. The data contain about 970,000 distinct CDR3 sequences, 51% of them seen just once; the ten biggest clones take up around a fifth. The study's findings and limits: Without sorted subsets, naive and antigen-experienced compartments could not be conclusively compared. Observed TCR beta diversity per million T cells went down as age went up. This fall followed a roughly linear course with age. Relative to aged donors, long-lived donors carried more naive CD4+ cells and displayed higher diversity.

The CDR3 contains 16 residues. The chain has TRBV12-3 or TRBV12-4 and TRBJ2-4; 10 bases agree with TRBD1. The better agreement between TRBJ2-7 and the DNA end casts doubt on the J call. The receptor was derived from a woman aged 60-70 years in good health. The specimen sequenced was blood. CDR3 amino acids: CASSAGRGQGIYEQYF. CDR3 bases: TGTGCCAGCAGTGCCGGGAGGGGACAGGGGATTTACGAGCAGTACTTC.